The clone carrying this T cell receptor beta chain was recorded many times. The target antigen is unknown. TCRdb re-derived calls from the reads in MiXCR, one entry per CDR3 protein. The top ten clones hold less than 15% of a sample with around 530,000 distinct CDR3 sequences, approximately 26% of them seen once. The data were obtained in a study of T cell repertoires in cytomegalovirus infection. General study results and limits: HLA-C-restricted CMV-specific TCR beta clonotypes were dominant in the ex vivo response.

Germline loops: CDR1 SGHVS, CDR2 FNYEAQ. V was cut by 1 base and J by 2 bases, with 17 bases left in between. The CDR3 extends over 17 amino acids. The gene calls are TRBV7-6 and TRBJ1-2; a possible D gene is TRBD1 (5 bases). Source material: PBMCs. The clonotype was recovered from a human donor in good health (CMV status not recorded). Some clones in this sample may be carry-over from other donors' samples. Here the CDR3 DNA reads TGTGCCAGCAGCTTAGAAAGGAGAAGCTACAGGAACTATGGCTACACCTTC. Its translation: CASSLERRSYRNYGYTF.